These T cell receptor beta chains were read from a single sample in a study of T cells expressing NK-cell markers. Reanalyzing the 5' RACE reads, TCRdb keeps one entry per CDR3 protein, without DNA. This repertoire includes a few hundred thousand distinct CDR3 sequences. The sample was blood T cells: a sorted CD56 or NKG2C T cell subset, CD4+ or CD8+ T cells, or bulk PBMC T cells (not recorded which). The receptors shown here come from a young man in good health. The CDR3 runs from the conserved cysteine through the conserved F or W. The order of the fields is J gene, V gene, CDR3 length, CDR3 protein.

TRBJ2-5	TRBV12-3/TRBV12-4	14	CASTYLGRQETQYF
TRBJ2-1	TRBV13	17	CASSSPFAGVSYNEQFF
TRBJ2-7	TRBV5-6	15	CASSWPGVVMNEQYF
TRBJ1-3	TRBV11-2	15	CASSREGHSGNTIYF
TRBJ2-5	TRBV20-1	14	CSAKWPSVQGAQYF
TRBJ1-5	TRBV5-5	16	CASSPAPAAFNQPQHF
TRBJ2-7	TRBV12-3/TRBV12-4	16	CASSYRSGTSLYEQYF
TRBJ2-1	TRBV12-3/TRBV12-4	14	CASSLAGGFDEQFF
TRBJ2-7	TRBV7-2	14	CASSLVLASYEQYF
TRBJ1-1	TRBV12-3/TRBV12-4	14	CASRVGRLNTEAFF
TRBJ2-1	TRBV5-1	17	CASSFHGRTGLIYEQFF
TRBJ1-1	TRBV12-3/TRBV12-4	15	CASSRRLWMNTEAFF
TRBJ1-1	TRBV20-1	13	CSARFWGNTEAFF
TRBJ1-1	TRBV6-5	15	CASSYAGSGSTEAFF
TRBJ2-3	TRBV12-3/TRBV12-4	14	CASSSSRLKDTQYF
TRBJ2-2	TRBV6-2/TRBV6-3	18	CASSYKGLAALNTGELFF
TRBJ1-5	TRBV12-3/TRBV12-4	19	CASSSGGGRTPYSNQPQHF
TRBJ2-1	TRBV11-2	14	CASRASGRGYEQFF
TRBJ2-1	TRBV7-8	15	CASSFTSGRAPEQFF
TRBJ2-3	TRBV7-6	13	CASSLEGPDTQYF
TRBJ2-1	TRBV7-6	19	CASSRRVLGGRIGYNEQFF
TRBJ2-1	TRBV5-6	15	CASSFRAVGNNEQFF
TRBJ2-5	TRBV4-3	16	CASSQDWKGYQETQYF
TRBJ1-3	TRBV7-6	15	CASSSRDHSGNTIYF
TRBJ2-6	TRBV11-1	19	CASSSPGQGQFSGANVLTF
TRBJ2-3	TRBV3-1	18	CASSQELTSGRSRPTQYF
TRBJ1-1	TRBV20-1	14	CSAHNRGMNTEAFF
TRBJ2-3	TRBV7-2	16	CASSSLAGAPTDTQYF
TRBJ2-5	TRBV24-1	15	CATSDPRPGEETQYF
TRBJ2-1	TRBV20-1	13	CSAREGSGPRQFF
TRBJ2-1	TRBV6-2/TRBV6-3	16	CASGGASGSVLGEQFF
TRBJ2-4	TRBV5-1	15	CASRAELADKNIQYF
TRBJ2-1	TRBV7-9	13	CASSPDSSNEQFF
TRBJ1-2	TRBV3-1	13	CASSAGANYGYTF
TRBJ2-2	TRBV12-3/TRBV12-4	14	CASSLARVVGELFF
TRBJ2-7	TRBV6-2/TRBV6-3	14	CASSYSRGRYEQYF
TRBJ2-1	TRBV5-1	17	CASSLFSGGNEYNEQFF
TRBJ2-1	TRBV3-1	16	CASSQVRASAYNEQFF
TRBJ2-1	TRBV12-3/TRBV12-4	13	CASSLEEGSEQFF
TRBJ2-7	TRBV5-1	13	CASSVVGGYEQYF
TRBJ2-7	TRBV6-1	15	CASSATGSRVYEQYF
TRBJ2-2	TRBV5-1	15	CASSPEAIGTGELFF
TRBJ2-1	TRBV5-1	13	CASSLSLAGWSFF
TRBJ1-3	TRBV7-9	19	CASSLYHRETRRGGNTIYF
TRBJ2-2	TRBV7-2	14	CASAWTSGSSELFF
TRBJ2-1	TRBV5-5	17	CASSLAFWLAVDNEQFF
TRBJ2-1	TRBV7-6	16	CASSTRGTGVLNEQFF
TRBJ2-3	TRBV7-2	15	CASSPLAGGIYTQYF
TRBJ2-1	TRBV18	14	CASSPPPAGNEQFF
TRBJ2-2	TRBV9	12	CASSAGHGELFF
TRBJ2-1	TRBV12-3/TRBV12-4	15	CASSLSGRGPNEQFF
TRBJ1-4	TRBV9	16	CASSGRTDATNEKLFF
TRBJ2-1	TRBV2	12	CAGKSSYNEQFF
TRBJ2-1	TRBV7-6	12	CASSAPGDEQFF
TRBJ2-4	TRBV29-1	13	CSVEIRGPNIQYF